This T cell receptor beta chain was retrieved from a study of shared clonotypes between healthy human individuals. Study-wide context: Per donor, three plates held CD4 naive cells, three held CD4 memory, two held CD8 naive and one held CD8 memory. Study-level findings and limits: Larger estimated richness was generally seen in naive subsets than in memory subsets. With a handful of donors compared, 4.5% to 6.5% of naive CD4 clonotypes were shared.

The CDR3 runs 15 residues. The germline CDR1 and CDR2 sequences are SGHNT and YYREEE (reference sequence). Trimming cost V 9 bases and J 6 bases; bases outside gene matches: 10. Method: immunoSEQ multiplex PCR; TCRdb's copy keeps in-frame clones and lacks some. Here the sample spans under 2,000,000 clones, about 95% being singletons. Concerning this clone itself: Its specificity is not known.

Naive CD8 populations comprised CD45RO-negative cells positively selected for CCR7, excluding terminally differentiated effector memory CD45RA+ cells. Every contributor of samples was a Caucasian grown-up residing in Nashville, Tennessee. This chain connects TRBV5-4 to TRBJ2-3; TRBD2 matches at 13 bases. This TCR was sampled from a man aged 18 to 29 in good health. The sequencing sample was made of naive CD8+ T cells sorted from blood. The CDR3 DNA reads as TGTGCCACACGCACTAGCGGGGGGGCAGGTGATACGCAGTATTTT. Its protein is CATRTSGGAGDTQYF.